The 3 T cell receptor beta chains below all came from one sample that was sequenced in a study of shared clonotypes between healthy human individuals. TCRdb keeps only in-frame clones here, not all; method: immunoSEQ multiplex PCR. The sample contains under 1,100,000 clones, about 75% of which appear only once. The material sequenced was memory CD4+ T cells sorted from blood. Subset reported: CD45RA-negative fraction. These receptors were obtained from a young man in good health.

The chain recombines TRBV11-2 with TRBJ2-3; D may be TRBD1 (6 bases). The germline CDR1 and CDR2 sequences are SGHAT and FQNNGV. Trimming took 0 bases from V and 7 from J, leaving 20 bases between them. This CDR3 spans 17 amino acids. The CDR3 loop is CASSLDQGTPSVNTQYF. As DNA, the CDR3 is TGTGCCAGCAGCTTAGATCAGGGGACCCCTTCGGTGAATACGCAGTATTTT. Filled out from reference TRBV11-2 and TRBJ2-3, the complete variable domain reads EAGVAQSPRYKIIEKRQSVAFWCNPISGHATLYWYQQILGQGPKLLIQFQNNGVVDDSQLPKDRFSAERLKGVDSTLKIQPAKLEDSAVYLCASSLDQGTPSVNTQYFGPGTRLTVL.

In its sample, this clone was seen a few times. The V call is TRBV15, the J call TRBJ2-2; D gene uncertain. Trimming left V 5 bases short and J 5 bases short, with 3 bases between. Per germline, CDR1 LNHNV and CDR2 YYDKDF (reference sequence). The CDR3 loop spans 11 amino acids. This chain's CDR3 is CATSSTGELFF. CDR3 nucleotides: TGTGCCACCAGCTCTACCGGGGAGCTGTTTTTT.

The V gene is TRBV6-1, the J gene TRBJ1-2; D is uncertain. V was clipped by 7 bases and J by 4 bases, with 10 bases between them. Germline V gives CDR1 MNHNS, CDR2 SASEGT. CDR3 length: 12 residues. In DNA, the CDR3 is TGTGCCAGCACGGATTTCGGCTATGGCTACACCTTC. Translating it yields CASTDFGYGYTF.